This passage covers 18 T cell receptor beta chains from one sample sequenced in a study of T cell clusters in autoimmune cytopenias. TRB was amplified from roughly 270 ng of peripheral blood genomic DNA per sample. TRB rearrangements were amplified by touch-down multiplex PCR with mixed TRB-A/B primers. TCRdb re-called the multiplex PCR reads; every CDR3 protein appears as one record, without DNA. The listing records several thousand distinct CDR3 sequences. The specimen sequenced was peripheral blood. Every receptor here comes from a human donor with an autoimmune cytopenia or autoimmune hepatitis (not recorded which).

By frequency, this clonotype registers medium-sized. The chain carries TRBV19 and TRBJ1-5; TCRdb calls TRBD1, which cannot be checked without DNA. The CDR3 runs to 15 residues. Germline V gene sequence: CDR1 LNHDA, CDR2 SQIVND (reference sequence). This chain's CDR3 is CASSMTGVRNQPQHF. Using reference TRBV19 and TRBJ1-5 for the parts outside the CDR3, the full variable domain is DGGITQSPKYLFRKEGQNVTLSCEQNLNHDAMYWYRQDPGQGLRLIYYSQIVNDFQKGDIAEGYSVSREKKESFPLTVTSAQKNPTAFYLCASSMTGVRNQPQHFGDGTRLSIL.

This clonotype is classed as medium-sized by frequency. This chain joins TRBV13 and TRBJ2-7; the D gene TCRdb calls, TRBD1, cannot be checked with no DNA. Germline CDR1 and CDR2: PRHDT and FYEKMQ (reference sequence). This CDR3 region has 16 residues. CDR3 region: CASSLGGQGRFYEQYF.

This chain uses TRBV4-2 with TRBJ2-3; TCRdb selects TRBD2, and the lack of DNA leaves this call unchecked. This CDR3 is 16 amino acids long. Germline V lookup: CDR1 LGHNA, CDR2 YNFKEQ. The CDR3 reads CASSQSGTSGSDTQYF.

The V call is TRBV27, the J call TRBJ2-1. The CDR3 loop spans 11 amino acids. Per germline, CDR1 MNHEY and CDR2 SMNVEV (reference sequence). CDR3 region: CASSLVDEQFF.

The chain is built from TRBV6-6 and TRBJ2-5. CDR3 size: 11 residues. Germline assignment: CDR1 MNHNY and CDR2 SVGAGI (reference sequence). CDR3 amino acids: CASRIQETQYF.

V usage is TRBV6-1 and J usage is TRBJ2-1; TCRdb names TRBD2, which stays unverified in the absence of DNA. Germline values: CDR1 MNHNS, CDR2 SASEGT. CDR3 size: 14 residues. The CDR3: CASSGGYGPYEQFF.

V is TRBV27 and J is TRBJ2-7. Germline loops: CDR1 MNHEY, CDR2 SMNVEV (reference sequence). The CDR3 consists of 11 residues. The CDR3 region is CASSYSYEQYF.

J is TRBJ1-2 and V is TRBV30; the D call of TRBD1 rests on TCRdb alone, since no DNA is present to check it. Germline values: CDR1 GTSNPN, CDR2 SVGIG (reference sequence). The CDR3 contains 11 residues. CDR3 sequence reads: CAWRDRKRNTF.

This clonotype ranks as medium-sized in terms of frequency. The chain couples TRBV13 to TRBJ2-5; TCRdb lists TRBD1, though no DNA is available to test this call. The germline V gene has CDR1 PRHDT and CDR2 FYEKMQ (reference sequence). CDR3 length: 18 residues. The CDR3 here is CASSHTYGGKKYQETQYF.

The chain uses TRBV6-4 and TRBJ2-1; the TCRdb call, TRBD2, lacks DNA for checking. Germline CDR1 is MRHNA and CDR2 is SNTAGT. The CDR3 totals 15 residues. The CDR3 loop is CASSDSSGSYNEQFF.

The chain combines TRBV27 with TRBJ2-2; the TCRdb call, TRBD2, lacks DNA for checking. This CDR3 region has 16 residues. Per germline, CDR1 MNHEY and CDR2 SMNVEV (reference sequence). CDR3 sequence reads: CASKHFSAGGTGELFF.

The V call is TRBV18, the J call TRBJ2-7; TCRdb's assignment of TRBD2 cannot be checked, as there is no DNA. The germline CDR1 and CDR2 sequences are KGHSH and LQKENI. The CDR3 loop spans 16 amino acids. The CDR3: CASSLSGTSGFYEQYF.

The chain uses TRBV15 and TRBJ1-1. CDR1 is LNHNV and CDR2 is YYDKDF in the germline V gene (reference sequence). This CDR3 has 13 residues. The CDR3 here is CATSNQGYTEAFF.

The CDR3 spells CATGWRKSLSQPQHF. The rearrangement joins TRBV15 to TRBJ1-5. The CDR3 extends over 15 amino acids. Per germline, CDR1 LNHNV and CDR2 YYDKDF (reference sequence).

The rearrangement links TRBV5-5 to TRBJ1-5. The length of the CDR3 is 15 residues. The germline gives CDR1 SGHKS, CDR2 YYEKEE (reference sequence). The chain's CDR3 is CASSLGQTSNQPQHF. Full variable domain (remainder filled in from reference TRBV5-5 and TRBJ1-5): DAGVTQSPTHLIKTRGQQVTLRCSPISGHKSVSWYQQVLGQGPQFIFQYYEKEERGRGNFPDRFSARQFPNYSSELNVNALLLGDSALYLCASSLGQTSNQPQHFGDGTRLSIL.

Judged by frequency, this clonotype is medium-sized. This chain joins TRBV18 and TRBJ2-2; there is no DNA to check the TCRdb D call of TRBD1. Germline CDR1 KGHSH, CDR2 LQKENI. The CDR3 is 16 residues long. CDR3 protein: CASSPRDSLITGELFF.

This clonotype counts as medium-sized by frequency. The gene calls are TRBV27 and TRBJ2-3. There are 15 residues in the CDR3. The germline gives CDR1 MNHEY, CDR2 SMNVEV (reference sequence). CDR3 in amino acids: CASSLAGTSTDTQYF.

The V gene is TRBV4-2, the J gene TRBJ2-5; TCRdb selects TRBD1, and the lack of DNA leaves this call unchecked. CDR1 LGHNA and CDR2 YNFKEQ come from the germline V gene. This CDR3 is 15 amino acids long. The CDR3 region is CASSQRGHEQETQYF.